Following are 18 T cell receptor beta chains from one sample sequenced in a study of cytomegalovirus exposure and HLA in healthy donors. Primers for the PCR totalled 60 Vbeta and 13 Jbeta. TCRdb's copy holds only in-frame clones and misses some; the assay was immunoSEQ multiplex PCR. This table holds under 150,000 clones, more than 75% found once. The sample comprised PBMCs. The source of these receptors is a male donor in good health and CMV-seronegative.

The chain combines TRBV2 with TRBJ2-7; 7 positions match TRBD1. CDR3 length equals 13 residues. Germline CDR1 SNHLY, CDR2 FYNNEI. V lost 5 bases to trimming and J lost 3 bases; unmatched junction nucleotides: 4. The CDR3: CASSPGQSYEQYF. The CDR3 DNA sequence: TGTGCCAGCAGTCCGGGACAGAGCTACGAGCAGTACTTC.

The chain employs TRBV15 and TRBJ1-3; D perhaps matches TRBD1 (6 bases). This CDR3 spans 18 amino acids. V lost 0 bases to trimming and J lost 3 bases, with 18 bases between them. Germline lookup yields CDR1 LNHNV and CDR2 YYDKDF (reference sequence). The CDR3 coding sequence is TGTGCCACCAGCAGAGATGGAAGGGGGAAGTTGGGTGGAAACACCATATATTTT. Its translation: CATSRDGRGKLGGNTIYF. Using reference TRBV15 and TRBJ1-3 for the parts outside the CDR3, the full variable domain is DAMVIQNPRYQVTQFGKPVTLSCSQTLNHNVMYWYQQKSSQAPKLLFHYYDKDFNNEADTPDNFQSRRPNTSFCFLDIRSPGLGDTAMYLCATSRDGRGKLGGNTIYFGEGSWLTVV.

This rearrangement joins TRBV15 to TRBJ2-7; a possible D gene is TRBD2 (5 bases). V was clipped by 0 bases and J by 6 bases, with 12 bases between them. The CDR3 is 14 amino acids. Germline assignment: CDR1 LNHNV and CDR2 YYDKDF (reference sequence). The CDR3 spells CATSRDLEGTEQYF. The CDR3 DNA is TGTGCCACCAGCAGAGATCTCGAGGGCACCGAGCAGTACTTC.

Only one count was recorded for this clone. The rearrangement links TRBV7-3 to TRBJ1-1; D not resolved. V lost 3 bases to trimming and J lost 4 bases, with 9 bases between them. This CDR3 contains 13 residues. Germline V gene data show CDR1 as SGHTA and CDR2 as FQGTGA. The CDR3 protein is CASSFGVATEAFF. DNA of the CDR3: TGTGCCAGCAGCTTCGGAGTCGCCACTGAAGCTTTCTTT. The whole variable domain, remainder taken from reference TRBV7-3 and TRBJ1-1, is GAGVSQTPSNKVTEKGKYVELRCDPISGHTALYWYRQSLGQGPEFLIYFQGTGAADDSGLPNDRFFAVRPEGSVSTLKIQRTERGDSAVYLCASSFGVATEAFFGQGTRLTVV.

The rearrangement joins TRBV4-3 to TRBJ1-2; possibly TRBD1 for D (5 bases). From germline, CDR1 is LGHNA and CDR2 YSLEER. The CDR3 contains 14 residues. Trimming took 5 bases from V and 5 from J, leaving 15 bases between them. CDR3 DNA: TGCGCCAGCAGCGTCCGGGGCGCGGGATATGGCTACACCTTC. Encoded protein: CASSVRGAGYGYTF.

This chain links TRBV15 with TRBJ2-3, with D perhaps matching TRBD1 (6 bases). Between the trimmed V and J ends, which lost 0 bases and 0 bases, there was a span of 13 bases. Germline CDR1 is LNHNV and CDR2 is YYDKDF (reference sequence). This CDR3 is 17 amino acids long. The chain's CDR3 is CATSRENRVQSTDTQYF. CDR3 in DNA: TGTGCCACCAGCAGAGAAAACAGGGTCCAGAGCACAGATACGCAGTATTTT.

V and J are TRBV6-1 and TRBJ1-5; TRBD1 is a possible D gene (5 bases). The CDR3 is 13 amino acids. Trimming removed 7 bases at V and 3 bases at J, with 10 bases between. CDR1 is MNHNS and CDR2 is SASEGT in the germline V gene. DNA of the CDR3: TGTGCCAGCAAGGGGCCCACCAATCAGCCCCAGCATTTT. The encoded protein is CASKGPTNQPQHF.

The V call is TRBV18, the J call TRBJ2-7; tentatively, D is TRBD1 (5 bases). The CDR3 covers 16 residues. From germline, CDR1 is KGHSH and CDR2 LQKENI. The V and J ends lost 0 bases and 4 bases respectively, with 16 bases between them. The CDR3 is CASSPPSRPQGYEQYF. CDR3 bases: TGTGCCAGCTCACCACCCTCCAGGCCGCAGGGTTACGAGCAGTACTTC.

A few counts support this clone. This chain uses TRBV6-1 with TRBJ2-3, with TRBD2 matching over 8 bases. The CDR3 spans 14 residues. The ends lost 4 bases at V and 3 bases at J; junction bases unmatched: 3. CDR1 and CDR2 from the germline V gene are MNHNS and SASEGT. The CDR3 loop is CASSGSSGTDTQYF. CDR3 nucleotides: TGTGCCAGCAGTGGTTCTAGCGGGACAGATACGCAGTATTTT.

The V call is TRBV7-8, the J call TRBJ2-5, with 11 nucleotides matching TRBD2. Germline V CDR1 and CDR2: SGHVS, FQNEAQ. The trim removed 5 bases at V and 1 base at J, leaving 6 bases unmatched. There are 16 residues in the CDR3. The CDR3 sequence: CASSPRLAGTQETQYF. Here the CDR3 DNA reads TGTGCCAGCAGCCCCCGACTAGCGGGGACCCAAGAGACCCAGTACTTC.

This chain joins TRBV2 and TRBJ2-3; TRBD1 matches 11 bases. CDR1 SNHLY and CDR2 FYNNEI come from the germline V gene. This CDR3 has 15 amino acids. Germline trimming cut 5 bases from V and 4 bases from J; bases unmatched to any gene: 5. The CDR3 protein is CASSPGQGAADTQYF. The CDR3 DNA sequence: TGTGCCAGCAGTCCCGGACAGGGGGCGGCAGATACGCAGTATTTT.

This CDR3 is CATSRSKARGGSNQPQHF. CDR3 in DNA: TGTGCCACCAGCAGATCTAAAGCCAGGGGTGGGAGCAATCAGCCCCAGCATTTT. V usage is TRBV15 and J usage is TRBJ1-5; D perhaps matches TRBD1 (6 bases). In germline, CDR1 is LNHNV, CDR2 YYDKDF (reference sequence). The CDR3 totals 18 residues. The V end was cut by 2 bases, the J end by 1 base, with 18 bases between.

A few counts support this clone. The chain uses TRBV29-1 and TRBJ1-2; 8 bases align to TRBD1. CDR1 is SQVTM and CDR2 is ANQGSEA in the germline V gene. This CDR3 is 14 amino acids long. V was clipped by 6 bases and J by 4 bases; unmatched bases: 10. CDR3 residues: CSVETGESAYGYTF. The CDR3 DNA follows: TGCAGCGTGGAGACAGGGGAATCCGCCTATGGCTACACCTTC.

The chain links TRBV7-4 to TRBJ1-6; 11 bases are shared with TRBD1. This CDR3 has 18 residues. Unmatched junction bases numbered 9, after V lost 1 base and J lost 7 bases. CDR1 and CDR2 (germline): SGHVT, SQSDAQ. In nucleotides, the CDR3 is TGTGCCAGCAGCTTAGTGCAGGACAGGGGGCGACTCAATTCACCCCTCCACTTT. Translation gives CASSLVQDRGRLNSPLHF.

The chain couples TRBV30 to TRBJ2-7; TRBD1 matches at 7 bases. This CDR3 is 14 amino acids long. CDR1 GTSNPN and CDR2 SVGIG come from the germline V gene (reference sequence). Trimming cost V 4 bases and J 1 base; bases outside gene matches: 7. The CDR3 reads CAWTSPGGSYEQYF. The CDR3, as DNA: TGTGCCTGGACAAGTCCAGGGGGATCCTACGAGCAGTACTTC.

This chain links TRBV9 with TRBJ2-3, with D unclear. The ends were cut back, 1 base at V and 4 bases at J, with 7 bases in the middle. The V gene's germline CDR1 is SGDLS and CDR2 YYNGEE. The CDR3 is 13 residues long. CDR3 sequence reads: CASSVSPPDTQYF. The CDR3 DNA sequence: TGTGCCAGCAGCGTAAGCCCCCCAGATACGCAGTATTTT.

V is TRBV23-1 and J is TRBJ1-4; TRBD1 matches at 8 bases. TRBV23-1 is placed among ORFs of uncertain function. Germline trimming cut 0 bases from V and 3 bases from J; bases unmatched to any gene: 9. This CDR3 comprises 18 residues. CDR3 in DNA: TGCGCCAGCAGTCAATCAACCCCGGACAGGGAGGCTAATGAAAAACTGTTTTTT. This codes for CASSQSTPDREANEKLFF.

The genes are TRBV12-5 and TRBJ1-5, with 8 bases aligning to TRBD1. Germline V gene data show CDR1 as LGHNT and CDR2 as FRNRAP. V lost 1 base, J lost 0 bases, and 5 bases stayed unmatched. The CDR3 extends over 17 amino acids. The CDR3 nucleotides read TGTGCTAGTGGTTTGGGCAGGGGGCCTTATAGCAATCAGCCCCAGCATTTT. This sequence encodes CASGLGRGPYSNQPQHF.